This T cell receptor (beta chain) was sequenced in a study of T cell repertoires in cytomegalovirus infection. Study conclusions and caveats: CMV-specific HLA-C-restricted TCR beta clonotypes dominated the ex vivo response.

TCRdb reprocessed the reads with MiXCR, giving one entry per CDR3 protein. Of under 300,000 distinct CDR3 sequences in the sample, 9% to 15% were seen once. This clonotype was found many times. Its antigen is unknown. Losses at the gene ends were 5 bases for V and 3 bases for J; bases not matched to a gene: 8. This CDR3 is 16 amino acids long. CDR1 is SGHVS, CDR2 FQNEAQ, per germline. The source is a human donor in good health (CMV status not recorded). Some clones in this sample may be carry-over from other donors' samples. This rearrangement joins TRBV7-8 to TRBJ2-3, with TRBD2 identical over 10 bases. The sequenced sample consisted of PBMCs. CDR3: CASSASGGGLTDTQYF. The CDR3 region has the DNA TGTGCCAGCAGCGCTAGCGGGGGAGGCTTGACAGATACGCAGTATTTT.